These 30 T cell receptor beta chains share one sample of origin, sequenced in a study of blood T cell repertoires in COVID-19. Generated by immunoSEQ multiplex PCR, the TCRdb table keeps only in-frame clones and is missing some. In the table there are about 180,000 clones, about 80% of which are singletons. The specimen was PBMCs or T cells enriched from blood (not recorded which). Every receptor here comes from a man between 60 and 70 years old who had been exposed to COVID-19.

The chain couples TRBV7-9 to TRBJ2-7; D might be TRBD2 (5 bases). With 5 bases removed from V and 7 bases from J, the gap between germline ends came to 24 bases. CDR3 size: 16 residues. Germline V gene sequence: CDR1 SEHNR, CDR2 FQNEAQ (reference sequence). The CDR3 bases are TGTGCCAGCAGCCCGGAGTTCGAGGGCCGGTATGGGGAGCAGTACTTC. Translated: CASSPEFEGRYGEQYF.

The CDR3, as DNA: TGTGCCAGTAGGAGGGGGCACGAGACCCAGTACTTC. This codes for CASRRGHETQYF. The chain uses TRBV19 and TRBJ2-5, with TRBD1 matching over 7 bases. V shed 6 bases and J 5 bases; nucleotides not matched to a gene: 3. The CDR3 has 12 amino acids. Germline-derived CDR1 and CDR2 are LNHDA and SQIVND (reference sequence).

The chain carries TRBV9 and TRBJ2-3; D unclear. The CDR3 consists of 15 residues. CDR1 is SGDLS, CDR2 YYNGEE, per germline. Trimming cost V 0 bases and J 0 bases, with 8 bases left between them. The CDR3 sequence: CASSVAAVSTDTQYF. The CDR3 DNA reads as TGTGCCAGCAGCGTAGCGGCGGTTAGCACAGATACGCAGTATTTT.

The chain carries TRBV12-3 or TRBV12-4 and TRBJ1-1, with D possibly being TRBD1 (6 bases). This CDR3 is built from 13 residues. With 6 bases removed from V and 5 bases from J, the gap between germline ends came to 13 bases. DNA for the CDR3: TGTGCCAGCAGGAAACAGGGATTAACTGAAGCTTTCTTT. This gives the protein CASRKQGLTEAFF.

The chain uses TRBV2 and TRBJ2-7; the match to TRBD1 covers 11 bases. With V trimmed by 8 bases and J by 3 bases, 3 bases remained unmatched. The CDR3 loop spans 13 amino acids. CDR1 and CDR2 (germline): SNHLY, FYNNEI. The CDR3, as DNA: TGTGCCAGCGCCGGGACAGGGGGCTACGAGCAGTACTTC. It encodes CASAGTGGYEQYF.

The CDR3 protein is CASIPLRTSVNNEQFF. CDR3 DNA sequence: TGTGCCAGCATCCCTCTTCGGACTAGCGTGAACAATGAGCAGTTCTTC. V gene TRBV7-2 combines with J gene TRBJ2-1; 9 nucleotides align to TRBD2. The CDR3 loop spans 16 amino acids. V trimming: 7 bases; J trimming: 5 bases; junction bases outside the gene matches: 12. CDR1 and CDR2 from the germline V gene are SGHTA and FQGNSA.

This clone was counted once. The V and J genes are TRBV2 and TRBJ1-1, with 7 bases identical to TRBD1. The CDR3 has 14 amino acids. With V trimmed by 5 bases and J by 3 bases, 6 bases remained unmatched. CDR1 is SNHLY, CDR2 FYNNEI, per germline. The DNA of the CDR3 is TGTGCCAGCAGTAGACAGGGCGTGTACACTGAAGCTTTCTTT. Encoded protein: CASSRQGVYTEAFF.

The chain has TRBV6-2 or TRBV6-3 and TRBJ1-1; the D gene is possibly TRBD1 (6 bases). V was trimmed by 2 bases and J by 3 bases, leaving 13 bases between them. Germline V gene sequence: CDR1 MNHEY, CDR2 SVGEGT. The CDR3 runs 15 residues. CDR3 bases: TGTGCCAGCAGTTACCGTCCAGGGGAGTACACTGAAGCTTTCTTT. This encodes CASSYRPGEYTEAFF.

V usage is TRBV19 and J usage is TRBJ1-6; D is uncertain. Trimming shortened V by 5 bases and J by 6 bases, and 11 bases separated the two germline ends. CDR1 is LNHDA and CDR2 is SQIVND in the germline V gene (reference sequence). This CDR3 spans 14 amino acids. This chain's CDR3 is CASSQDAGNSPLHF. The DNA for the CDR3 is TGTGCCAGTAGTCAGGACGCGGGTAATTCACCCCTCCACTTT.

V is TRBV14 and J is TRBJ2-2; 9 nucleotides align to TRBD2. J lost 0 bases, V lost 3 bases, and 2 bases had no gene match. Germline V gene sequence: CDR1 SGHDN, CDR2 FVKESK. The CDR3 length is 16 residues. The CDR3 DNA is TGTGCCAGCAGCCAGACTAGCGGAGCGAACACCGGGGAGCTGTTTTTT. This sequence encodes CASSQTSGANTGELFF. Looking up the rest from reference TRBV14 and TRBJ2-2 gives the full variable domain: EAGVTQFPSHSVIEKGQTVTLRCDPISGHDNLYWYRRVMGKEIKFLLHFVKESKQDESGMPNNRFLAERTGGTYSTLKVQPAELEDSGVYFCASSQTSGANTGELFFGEGSRLTVL.

The V and J genes are TRBV2 and TRBJ2-1; TRBD2 aligns across 8 bases. The V gene's germline CDR1 is SNHLY and CDR2 FYNNEI. J was trimmed by 6 bases and V by 8 bases; bases with no gene match: 15. The CDR3 sequence is 16 residues long. CDR3 nucleotide sequence: TGTGCCAGCGGACCTTCTTCGCGGGAGGTGGGCAATGAGCAGTTCTTC. It specifies CASGPSSREVGNEQFF.

J is TRBJ1-2 and V is TRBV5-8; tentatively, D is TRBD1 (5 bases). The CDR3 spans 14 residues. V lost 4 bases and J 0 bases, leaving 10 bases between the germline ends. The V gene's germline CDR1 is SGHTS and CDR2 YDEGEE. The CDR3 DNA sequence: TGTGCCAGCAGCCCGGGGGTGGCTAACTATGGCTACACCTTC. Protein: CASSPGVANYGYTF. Full variable domain (missing parts from reference TRBV5-8 and TRBJ1-2): EAGVTQSPTHLIKTRGQQATLRCSPISGHTSVYWYQQALGLGLQFLLWYDEGEERNRGNFPPRFSGRQFPNYSSELNVNALELEDSALYLCASSPGVANYGYTFGSGTRLTVV.

The J gene is TRBJ1-5, the V gene TRBV5-4; D is perhaps TRBD1 (6 bases). Germline lookup yields CDR1 SGHNT and CDR2 YYREEE (reference sequence). V was cut by 4 bases and J by 4 bases, with 15 bases left in between. CDR3 length: 15 residues. The CDR3 DNA follows: TGTGCCAGCAGCGAAGGAACAGGGTTTAATCAGCCCCAGCATTTT. This encodes CASSEGTGFNQPQHF.

V gene TRBV7-7 combines with J gene TRBJ2-5; TRBD1 aligns across 9 bases. The CDR3 extends over 15 amino acids. The germline V gene encodes CDR1 SSHAT and CDR2 FNYEAQ (reference sequence). V dropped 2 bases and J dropped 5; count of bases not matched to a gene: 6. The CDR3 is CASSLTGGAGETQYF. CDR3 DNA sequence: TGTGCCAGCAGCTTAACAGGGGGCGCGGGGGAGACCCAGTACTTC.

The genes are TRBV5-1 and TRBJ2-6; a possible D gene is TRBD2 (5 bases). The CDR3 has 16 amino acids. In germline, CDR1 is SGHRS, CDR2 YFSETQ. V lost 3 bases to trimming and J lost 4 bases, with 14 bases between them. Written as DNA, the CDR3 is TGCGCCAGCAGCTATGCCCGGGATTCCGGGGCCAACGTCCTGACTTTC. Translation gives CASSYARDSGANVLTF.

This chain joins TRBV27 and TRBJ2-2; 13 nucleotides align to TRBD2. Trimming cost V 7 bases and J 5 bases; bases outside gene matches: 7. Germline V gene sequence: CDR1 MNHEY, CDR2 SMNVEV (reference sequence). This CDR3 is 16 amino acids long. The CDR3 here is CASTTRGLAGTGELFF. As DNA, the CDR3 is TGTGCCAGCACCACCAGGGGACTAGCGGGAACCGGGGAGCTGTTTTTT.

As concerns this clone: Because the CDR3's place on the DNA is in doubt, the DNA is left out and the CDR3 is given as listed by TCRdb. The CDR3 spells CASSKVGQGTVGELFF. V is TRBV21-1 and J is TRBJ2-2; TRBD1, the D gene given by the table, was not confirmed from the DNA. TRBV21-1 corresponds to a pseudogene. The CDR3 region is 16 residues in length, termini included.

This clone was found once. The chain has TRBV10-3 and TRBJ1-3, with TRBD1 matching over 7 bases. The CDR3 loop spans 17 amino acids. Germline CDR1 is ENHRY and CDR2 is SYGVKD. J gave up 2 bases and V 5 bases, and 12 bases lay outside the gene matches. The CDR3 DNA follows: TGTGCCATCAGTCAGGTACAGGGGAGATTTGCTGGAAACACCATATATTTT. Its protein is CAISQVQGRFAGNTIYF.

This clone was observed once. The chain employs TRBV5-1 and TRBJ1-2; a weak D match, TRBD1 (5 bases). This CDR3 is 12 amino acids long. V was pared by 4 bases and J by 9 bases, with 13 bases between. CDR1 is SGHRS, CDR2 YFSETQ, per germline. The CDR3 nucleotides read TGCGCCAGCAGCCCAGACGTGGGGCGCTACACCTTC. It yields the protein CASSPDVGRYTF.

The chain has TRBV5-1 and TRBJ2-1; tentatively, D is TRBD2 (6 bases). V was cut by 1 base and J by 3 bases, with 11 bases left in between. The CDR3 loop spans 15 amino acids. Per the germline V gene, CDR1 is SGHRS and CDR2 is YFSETQ. The CDR3 reads CASSLPRGGYNEQFF. In nucleotides, the CDR3 is TGCGCCAGCAGCTTGCCGCGGGGAGGCTACAATGAGCAGTTCTTC.

V usage is TRBV19 and J usage is TRBJ1-1; D might be TRBD1 (5 bases). This CDR3 is built from 14 residues. The V gene lost 3 bases and the J gene lost 1 base, with 9 bases spanning the gap. In germline, CDR1 is LNHDA, CDR2 SQIVND (reference sequence). The CDR3 here is CASSIDRWNTEAFF. CDR3 in DNA: TGTGCCAGTAGTATTGACAGATGGAACACTGAAGCTTTCTTT.

This chain links TRBV27 with TRBJ2-1, with 8 nucleotides matching TRBD2. Germline CDR1 MNHEY, CDR2 SMNVEV (reference sequence). The CDR3 loop spans 17 amino acids. J was trimmed by 4 bases and V by 4 bases; bases with no gene match: 12. The DNA of the CDR3 is TGTGCCAGCAGTTCCAGCGGGAGTCTTTTGGGGTACAATGAGCAGTTCTTC. It codes for CASSSSGSLLGYNEQFF.

V gene TRBV5-5 combines with J gene TRBJ2-1; 8 positions agree with TRBD1. Germline V gene data show CDR1 as SGHKS and CDR2 as YYEKEE (reference sequence). With 4 bases clipped from V and 3 bases from J, the junction kept 6 bases outside the gene matches. The CDR3 is made up of 15 amino acids. The CDR3 sequence is CASSRGTGFYNEQFF. The CDR3 coding sequence is TGTGCCAGCAGCCGTGGGACAGGTTTCTACAATGAGCAGTTCTTC.

V gene TRBV20-1 combines with J gene TRBJ1-5, with D possibly matching TRBD1 (6 bases). The CDR3 has 11 residues. V dropped 7 bases and J dropped 6 bases, with 10 bases sitting between them. Germline V gene sequence: CDR1 DFQATT, CDR2 SNEGSKA (reference sequence). This CDR3 reads CSVRGGQPQHF. The CDR3 nucleotides read TGCAGTGTTCGAGGGGGTCAGCCCCAGCATTTT.

The sample holds a few counts of this clone. The rearrangement uses TRBV28 and TRBJ2-7, with D possibly being TRBD2 (5 bases). Germline V gives CDR1 MDHEN, CDR2 SYDVKM. V was pared by 7 bases and J by 6 bases, with 13 bases between. The CDR3 contains 12 residues. The CDR3 nucleotides are TGTGCCAGCATGGCGGGTTACGGCGAGCAGTACTTC. This codes for CASMAGYGEQYF.

This chain joins TRBV7-3 and TRBJ2-2; tentative D call: TRBD1 (6 bases). There are 15 residues in the CDR3. V lost 5 bases to trimming and J lost 4 bases, with 14 bases between them. Germline V gene lookup returns CDR1 SGHTA and CDR2 FQGTGA. DNA for the CDR3: TGTGCCAGCAGCCATAGGGGGAGAGCCACCGGGGAGCTGTTTTTT. Its translation: CASSHRGRATGELFF.

This rearrangement joins TRBV24-1 to TRBJ1-5; 8 nucleotides line up with TRBD1. The CDR3 runs to 17 residues. V shed 4 bases and J 2 bases; nucleotides not matched to a gene: 9. CDR1 is KGHDR and CDR2 is SFDVKD in the germline V gene. For the CDR3, the DNA is TGTGCCACCAGTGACTCCTGGGACAGGTCGGGCAATCAGCCCCAGCATTTT. Translation: CATSDSWDRSGNQPQHF.

The genes are TRBV24-1 and TRBJ2-3; TRBD2 matches 12 bases. The CDR3 is 17 residues long. J lost 6 bases, V lost 4 bases, and 10 bases had no gene match. Germline CDR1 KGHDR, CDR2 SFDVKD. The CDR3 coding sequence is TGTGCCACCAGTGAGGTGAAGGGACTAGCGGGCGGGGATACGCAGTATTTT. This encodes CATSEVKGLAGGDTQYF.

This clone was detected only a few times. The chain employs TRBV4-1 and TRBJ1-5; 7 bases line up with TRBD1. The CDR3 is 15 residues long. Trimming took 3 bases from V and 7 from J; bases not matched to a gene: 9. Germline CDR1 is MGHRA and CDR2 is YSYEKL. The CDR3 sequence: CASSHVTGREQPQHF. The CDR3 coding sequence is TGCGCCAGCAGCCACGTGACAGGGCGAGAGCAGCCCCAGCATTTT.

The V and J genes are TRBV5-1 and TRBJ2-3; D might be TRBD2 (6 bases). The CDR3 consists of 15 residues. V shed 4 bases and J shed 6 bases, with 18 bases lying between them. Germline loops: CDR1 SGHRS, CDR2 YFSETQ. CDR3 DNA: TGCGCCAGCAGCCCTGGTGGCGGGGCTCTGGATACGCAGTATTTT. It is translated as CASSPGGGALDTQYF.